The clone carrying this TCR beta chain was observed at least ten times. Its antigen is not identified. These data come from a study of T cells in Graves' hyperthyroidism and ophthalmopathy. Study-level results: The model's output predicted ophthalmopathy at a median of approximately 6.5 months prior to onset.

TCR beta CDR3 regions were amplified from RNA. HTBI primers drove first-round RT-PCR of the TCR CDR3. TCRdb recomputed calls from the multiplex PCR reads with MiXCR, one row per CDR3 protein. The data hold a few hundred thousand distinct CDR3 sequences, with 18% observed a single time. CDR3 length: 16 amino acids. With 7 bases removed from V and 0 bases from J, the gap between germline ends came to 15 bases. The germline gives CDR1 LNHNV, CDR2 YYDKDF (reference sequence). Sequencing used blood. The clonotype comes from a man aged 40-49 years with Graves' hyperthyroidism. This chain joins TRBV15 and TRBJ2-2; no clear D gene. CDR3 bases: TGTGCCACCACCCTCGGCAGGCGCACGAACACCGGGGAGCTGTTTTTT. Amino acids: CATTLGRRTNTGELFF. Complete variable domain (other parts from reference TRBV15 and TRBJ2-2): DAMVIQNPRYQVTQFGKPVTLSCSQTLNHNVMYWYQQKSSQAPKLLFHYYDKDFNNEADTPDNFQSRRPNTSFCFLDIRSPGLGDTAMYLCATTLGRRTNTGELFFGEGSRLTVL.